The present T cell receptor (beta chain) was sequenced within a study of pediatric ulcerative colitis. Findings and limits, study-wide: Two rectal clonotypes were found only in ulcerative colitis patients, all of them.

The repertoire was sequenced with immunoSEQ multiplex PCR; TCRdb's copy has only in-frame clones and lacks some. The profile shows tens of thousands of clones, roughly 79% of them singletons. Rectal tissue came from one to two pinch biopsies taken at colonoscopy. No immunosuppressive drugs were given to ulcerative colitis patients before diagnostic colonoscopy. About this clone itself: What it binds is not known.

Specimen: gut tissue. The source of this sequence is a girl aged 5-17 years with moderate ulcerative colitis.

The CDR3 spells CAISVQPGDTEAFF. Here the CDR3 DNA reads TGTGCCATCAGTGTTCAGCCGGGGGACACTGAAGCTTTCTTT. The rearrangement links TRBV10-3 to TRBJ1-1, with D maybe TRBD1 (5 bases). Per germline, CDR1 ENHRY and CDR2 SYGVKD. V lost 4 bases and J lost 3, with 12 bases in between. This CDR3 spans 14 amino acids.